The next 15 T cell receptor beta chains were all read from a single sample in a study of control samples from healthy donors and cancer patients. TCRdb keeps only in-frame clones here, not all; method: immunoSEQ multiplex PCR. The top ten hold roughly 1.9% of the sample, which has about 130,000 clones, around 92% seen once. Sequencing used blood. The origin of the receptors is a woman aged 45-59 years in good health.

In DNA, the CDR3 is TGTGCCAGCAGCGTAGGGAATACCGGGGAGCTGTTTTTT. Protein product: CASSVGNTGELFF. The chain uses TRBV9 and TRBJ2-2; D call uncertain. Germline V gene data show CDR1 as SGDLS and CDR2 as YYNGEE. The ends were cut back, 0 bases at V and 5 bases at J, with 5 bases in the middle. The length of the CDR3 is 13 residues.

This chain connects TRBV28 to TRBJ2-5, with D perhaps given as TRBD1 or TRBD2 (5 bases each). V lost 8 bases and J 5 bases, leaving 18 bases between the germline ends. Germline V lookup: CDR1 MDHEN, CDR2 SYDVKM. The CDR3 covers 14 residues. The CDR3 here is CASGSVGARETQYF. The CDR3 nucleotides read TGTGCCAGCGGCTCCGTCGGGGCCAGGGAGACCCAGTACTTC.

A single count supports this clone. The gene calls are TRBV6-6 and TRBJ1-5; D call uncertain. The V gene lost 8 bases and the J gene lost 6 bases, with 11 bases spanning the gap. The CDR3 has 12 residues. Germline CDR1 MNHNY, CDR2 SVGAGI (reference sequence). The CDR3 nucleotides are TGTGCCAGCGACCGTGGAGGTCAGCCCCAGCATTTT. This codes for CASDRGGQPQHF.

This clone was detected once. V and J are TRBV10-2 and TRBJ1-1; tentatively, D is TRBD1 (5 bases). This CDR3 region has 14 residues. Germline V lookup: CDR1 WSHSY, CDR2 SAAADI. V lost 2 bases to trimming and J lost 6 bases, with 13 bases between them. CDR3 sequence (DNA): TGCGCCAGCAGTGAGGGGTGGGGGGTCTCTGAAGCTTTCTTT. This sequence encodes CASSEGWGVSEAFF.

The chain combines TRBV6-5 with TRBJ2-7, with 7 bases matching TRBD2. Germline lookup yields CDR1 MNHEY and CDR2 SVGAGI. The CDR3 is 13 amino acids. The J segment lost 3 bases and the V segment lost 11 bases, leaving 10 bases of the junction unmatched. The CDR3 sequence: CAATSDLYYEQYF. The CDR3, as DNA: TGTGCCGCTACTAGCGACCTTTACTACGAGCAGTACTTC.

This rearrangement joins TRBV5-1 to TRBJ1-1; unclear D gene. CDR3 length: 13 residues. V was clipped by 3 bases and J by 0 bases, with 6 bases between them. CDR1 SGHRS and CDR2 YFSETQ come from the germline V gene. CDR3 in DNA: TGCGCCAGCAGCTCGGCCATGAACACTGAAGCTTTCTTT. Translation: CASSSAMNTEAFF.

Only a few counts were recorded for this clone. CDR3 amino acids: CASSLELGGVETQYF. Here the CDR3 DNA reads TGTGCCAGCAGTTTAGAATTAGGGGGTGTCGAGACCCAGTACTTC. V is TRBV27 and J is TRBJ2-5, with a tentative D call TRBD1 (6 bases). Germline CDR1 is MNHEY and CDR2 is SMNVEV (reference sequence). The V and J ends lost 2 bases and 5 bases respectively, with 15 bases between them. The CDR3 runs to 15 residues.

The chain links TRBV6-5 to TRBJ1-2, with TRBD1 as a possible D gene (5 bases). The V gene's germline CDR1 is MNHEY and CDR2 SVGAGI. The CDR3 is 13 residues long. The V and J ends lost 6 bases and 3 bases respectively, with 11 bases between them. In DNA, the CDR3 is TGTGCCAGCAGACCAGGGAGAGACTATGGCTACACCTTC. This gives the protein CASRPGRDYGYTF.

This chain connects TRBV28 to TRBJ2-3; 9 bases fit TRBD2. The length of the CDR3 is 16 residues. Germline V lookup: CDR1 MDHEN, CDR2 SYDVKM. After removal of 3 bases from V and 4 bases from J, the junction contained 8 bases not matched to a gene. In nucleotides, the CDR3 is TGTGCCAGCAGTTTCGGGAGAGCGGGAGGTTCAGATACGCAGTATTTT. This translates into CASSFGRAGGSDTQYF.

The rearrangement joins TRBV20-1 to TRBJ1-2; D remains unclear. The V end lost 3 bases, the J end lost 0 bases, and 5 bases lay between the germline ends. Germline values: CDR1 DFQATT, CDR2 SNEGSKA (reference sequence). This CDR3 has 12 amino acids. The CDR3 loop is CSASRPNYGYTF. The CDR3 nucleotides are TGCAGTGCTAGTCGGCCTAACTATGGCTACACCTTC.

J is TRBJ1-6 and V is TRBV19; no definite D call. V lost 0 bases and J lost 7, with 1 base in between. Germline values: CDR1 LNHDA, CDR2 SQIVND (reference sequence). CDR3 length: 12 residues. CDR3 DNA sequence: TGTGCCAGTAGTATAGAAAATTCACCCCTCCACTTT. It translates to CASSIENSPLHF.

The genes are TRBV4-1 and TRBJ2-1; 12 bases fit TRBD2. Germline CDR1 is MGHRA and CDR2 is YSYEKL. V lost 2 bases, J lost 8 bases, and 7 bases stayed unmatched. There are 16 residues in the CDR3. CDR3 sequence (DNA): TGCGCCAGCAGCCAAACCCCTAGCGGGGGGGCCTATGAGCAGTTCTTC. It is translated as CASSQTPSGGAYEQFF.

The rearrangement links TRBV10-2 to TRBJ2-7; D not resolved. Germline assignment: CDR1 WSHSY and CDR2 SAAADI. The CDR3 extends over 12 amino acids. Trimming cost V 6 bases and J 2 bases, with 8 bases left between them. CDR3 amino acids: CASSTDPYEQYF. The CDR3 DNA is TGCGCCAGCAGCACAGACCCCTACGAGCAGTACTTC.

V usage is TRBV5-1 and J usage is TRBJ1-5, with 9 bases matching TRBD1. The V gene's germline CDR1 is SGHRS and CDR2 YFSETQ. V trimming: 0 bases; J trimming: 7 bases; junction bases outside the gene matches: 5. This CDR3 has 15 amino acids. This chain's CDR3 is CASSLDRQGGQPQHF. CDR3 nucleotide sequence: TGCGCCAGCAGCTTGGATCGACAGGGGGGACAGCCCCAGCATTTT.

The chain carries TRBV4-1 and TRBJ2-5; 10 bases align to TRBD1. The ends lost 1 base at V and 4 bases at J; junction bases unmatched: 3. CDR1 and CDR2 (germline): MGHRA, YSYEKL. The CDR3 consists of 15 residues. The chain's CDR3 is CASSQGGQGGETQYF. DNA for the CDR3: TGCGCCAGCAGCCAAGGAGGACAGGGGGGAGAGACCCAGTACTTC.